The rows below give T cell receptor beta chains drawn from one sample of a study of blood T cell repertoires in COVID-19. Method: immunoSEQ multiplex PCR; TCRdb's copy keeps in-frame clones and lacks some. The sample carries about 38,000 clones, 90% recorded once. Sequenced input: peripheral blood. These receptors were collected from a man in his sixties with active or convalescent COVID-19. CDR3s include the opening cysteine and the closing phenylalanine or tryptophan. The D gene is left open where the match is weak. Not all rows give a size; the values are once, few, many and, for expanded clones, a class.

>TRBV15|TRBD2|.|TRBJ2-1
TGTGCCACCAGCCCTAGCGGCTATGGCAATGAGCAGTTCTTC
CATSPSGYGNEQFF
>TRBV20-1|TRBD2|.|TRBJ2-7
TGCAGTGCTAGTGCCAGGACTAGCGGGAGGGCCTCCTACGAGCAGTACTTC
CSASARTSGRASYEQYF
>TRBV28|TRBD1|.|TRBJ1-1
TGTGCCAGCAGTTCGGGGACAGGGAAGATCACTACTAAGAACACTGAAGCTTTCTTT
CASSSGTGKITTKNTEAFF
>TRBV5-1|TRBD1|.|TRBJ2-7
TGCGCCAGCAGCTGGGAGCCTGGCGGGACAGGGGCGGGCGAGCAGTACTTC
CASSWEPGGTGAGEQYF
>TRBV6-1|.|.|TRBJ1-1
TGTGCCAGCAGTTTCCCAGGGGCCGCTGAAGCTTTCTTT
CASSFPGAAEAFF
>TRBV4-1|.|.|TRBJ1-2
TGCGCCAGCAGCCAAGAACCCGCGTCAGGGTATGGCTACACCTTC
CASSQEPASGYGYTF
>TRBV10-3|TRBD2|once|TRBJ2-1
TGTGCCATCAGTGAATTGGCGGGAGGCCTCTACAATGAGCAGTTCTTC
CAISELAGGLYNEQFF
>TRBV19|.|.|TRBJ2-3
TGTGCCAGCTCAAGCCCAGAGACTACCCATAGCACAGATACGCAGTATTTT
CASSSPETTHSTDTQYF
>TRBV7-6|.|.|TRBJ1-1
TGTGCCAGCAGCTTAGGGCCCAGTCAAAACACTGAAGCTTTCTTT
CASSLGPSQNTEAFF
>TRBV27|TRBD1|once|TRBJ2-6
TGTGCCAGCAGTTTGGGGACAGGTTTCTCTGGTGCCAACGTCCTGACTTTC
CASSLGTGFSGANVLTF
>TRBV28|TRBD1|.|TRBJ1-6
TGTGCCAGCAGTTTAGAGTGGGACAGAAATTCACCCCTCCACTTT
CASSLEWDRNSPLHF
>TRBV28|.|.|TRBJ2-4
TGTGCCAGCAGCCTCGACAGCCCCTTAGCCAAAAACATTCAGTACTTC
CASSLDSPLAKNIQYF
>TRBV29-1|.|.|TRBJ2-7
TGCAGCGTTCTAACAGGGGAGGCCTACGAGCAGTACTTC
CSVLTGEAYEQYF
>TRBV5-1|TRBD1|.|TRBJ1-4
TGCGCCAGCAGCGTTGGGACAGTTTCAACTAATGAAAAACTGTTTTTT
CASSVGTVSTNEKLFF
>TRBV2|TRBD2|.|TRBJ2-7
TGTGCCAGCAGTAGACTAGCGGGAGCCTACGAGCAGTACTTC
CASSRLAGAYEQYF
>TRBV13|TRBD2|.|TRBJ2-7
TGTGCCAGCAGCTTTTGGACTAGCGGGACCTCCGTCGAGCAGTACTTC
CASSFWTSGTSVEQYF
>TRBV27|TRBD1|.|TRBJ1-2
TGTGCCAGCAGTTTTCGCGGACAGGGGGCCGTAGGTTTGAACTATGGCTACACCTTC
CASSFRGQGAVGLNYGYTF
>TRBV27|TRBD1|.|TRBJ1-2
TGTGCCAGCAGTTTATCTTCTTGGGCAGGGGGGACTAACTATGGCTACACCTTC
CASSLSSWAGGTNYGYTF
>TRBV5-1|TRBD2|.|TRBJ2-3
TGCGCCAGCACCCTAGCGGGAGTAAGCACAGATACGCAGTATTTT
CASTLAGVSTDTQYF
>TRBV6-2/TRBV6-3|.|.|TRBJ2-7
TGTGCCAGCAGTTTCAGGACACCAGGCGAGCAGTACTTC
CASSFRTPGEQYF
>TRBV5-1|TRBD1|once|TRBJ1-2
TGCGCCAGCAGCTTGCGGGCCGGACAGGAGGATGGCTACACCTTC
CASSLRAGQEDGYTF
>TRBV6-6|TRBD2|.|TRBJ2-7
TGTGCCAGCATCGAATGGACTAGCGGGAGCTCCTACGAGCAGTACTTC
CASIEWTSGSSYEQYF
>TRBV2|.|.|TRBJ2-3
TGTGCCAGCAGTATAGTTGGCACAGATACGCAGTATTTT
CASSIVGTDTQYF
>TRBV19|TRBD1|.|TRBJ1-5
TGTGCCAGTTTGGACAGGGCTGGCAGCAATCAGCCCCAGCATTTT
CASLDRAGSNQPQHF
>TRBV13|TRBD2|.|TRBJ2-5
TGTGCCAGCAGCAGAGAGTGGGGGGGCCAAGAGACCCAGTACTTC
CASSREWGGQETQYF
>TRBV6-2/TRBV6-3|TRBD2|.|TRBJ2-7
TGTGCCAGCAGTCGACTAGCGGAGGCCTACGAGCAGTACTTC
CASSRLAEAYEQYF
>TRBV4-1|TRBD1|.|TRBJ2-7
TGCGCCAGCAGCCGAACGACAGGGGTCTACGAGCAGTACTTC
CASSRTTGVYEQYF
>TRBV7-9|TRBD2|.|TRBJ2-3
TGTGCCAGCAGCTTAGGGACTAGTACTTCAGGTACGCAGTATTTT
CASSLGTSTSGTQYF
>TRBV7-9|.|.|TRBJ1-2
TGTGCCAGCAGCCCGGGACAACAGACGGGTGGCTACACCTTC
CASSPGQQTGGYTF
>TRBV6-2/TRBV6-3|TRBD1|.|TRBJ2-7
TGTGCCAGCAGCCCCGGCGGACAGGGGATGAAGCGGGACTTC
CASSPGGQGMKRDF
>TRBV10-3|TRBD2|.|TRBJ2-5
TGTGCCATCGGAGCGGGACTAGCGGTCCAAGAGACCCAGTACTTC
CAIGAGLAVQETQYF
>TRBV15|.|few|TRBJ2-3
TGTGCCACCGCACCGGGGTCCCGCACAGATACGCAGTATTTT
CATAPGSRTDTQYF
>TRBV7-2|TRBD1|once|TRBJ1-2
TGTGCCAGCCTACTCGGACAGGGGGACTATGGCTACACCTTC
CASLLGQGDYGYTF
>TRBV19|.|few|TRBJ1-5
TGTGCCAGTAGTATAGGCCCGGGGGGCAATCAGCCCCAGCATTTT
CASSIGPGGNQPQHF
>TRBV5-1|.|.|TRBJ2-5
TGCGCCAGCAGCTTGGTGACAGTCCAAGAGACCCAGTACTTC
CASSLVTVQETQYF
>TRBV11-2|.|.|TRBJ2-7
TGTGCCAGCAGCTTTGGCGGGTTCGCCGAGCAGTACTTC
CASSFGGFAEQYF
>TRBV7-9|.|.|TRBJ1-6
TGTGCCAGCAGTCCCTGGGTCGGTGGCGGGGATTCACCCCTCCACTTT
CASSPWVGGGDSPLHF
>TRBV29-1|TRBD1|.|TRBJ2-7
TGCAGCGTCCGGGACAGCGACGCTGGGCAGTACTTC
CSVRDSDAGQYF
>TRBV7-2|TRBD2|.|TRBJ2-2
TGTGCCAGCAGCGTTAGCGGGAGGGCGAACACCGGGGAGCTGTTTTTT
CASSVSGRANTGELFF
>TRBV3-1/TRBV3-2|TRBD2|.|TRBJ2-1
TGTGCCAGCAGCCAAACGATCTTGGGGGGGAGCGGAGGTGGTGGGGAGCAGTTCTTC
CASSQTILGGSGGGGEQFF
>TRBV24-1|TRBD1|.|TRBJ2-5
TGTGCCACCAGTGAGGCCGGACAGGGGGAGACCCAGTACTTC
CATSEAGQGETQYF
>TRBV6-5|.|.|TRBJ1-1
TGTGCCACACTTGGAGGTACTGAAGCTTTCTTT
CATLGGTEAFF
>TRBV2|.|.|TRBJ2-1
TGTGCCAGCGGCCGAAATGAGCAGTTCTTC
CASGRNEQFF
>TRBV7-2|.|.|TRBJ1-1
TGTGCCAGCAGCTTAGCGCCGGGAGGAGGCCACACCCGATCGAACACTGAAGCTTTCTTT
CASSLAPGGGHTRSNTEAFF
>TRBV29-1|TRBD2|.|TRBJ2-3
TGCAGCGTTGTAGCGGGAGAAAGGGCAGATACGCAGTATTTT
CSVVAGERADTQYF
>TRBV5-4|.|.|TRBJ1-3
TGTGCCAGCAGCTTGAATCGGGGAATCTCTGGAAACACCATATATTTT
CASSLNRGISGNTIYF
>TRBV4-1|.|few|TRBJ1-2
TGCGCCAGCAGCCAAGGGACAGCTAGTAACTATGGCTACACCTTC
CASSQGTASNYGYTF
>TRBV19|TRBD2|.|TRBJ2-1
TGTGCCAGTAGGGGACTAGCGGGAGTATATGAGCAGTTCTTC
CASRGLAGVYEQFF
>TRBV7-8|.|.|TRBJ2-5
TGTGCCAGCAGCCCCATACCAGGGAAAGAGACCCAGTACTTC
CASSPIPGKETQYF
>TRBV2|.|.|TRBJ2-7
TGTGCCAGCGCGACTTACGAGCAGTACTTC
CASATYEQYF